This T cell receptor beta chain was captured by sequencing in a study of blood T cell repertoires in COVID-19. In the original workflow: Nucleated cell counts were estimated from reference gene primer amplification. The repertoire was sequenced with immunoSEQ multiplex PCR; TCRdb's copy has only in-frame clones and lacks some. D and trimming were read from the DNA, whereas the V and J calls and clone size are those reported in that table. The data hold about 170,000 clones, with around two thirds observed a single time. Losses at the gene ends were 5 bases for V and 5 bases for J; bases not matched to a gene: 10. This CDR3 spans 18 amino acids. Germline lookup yields CDR1 KGHSH and CDR2 LQKENI.

The chain employs TRBV18 and TRBJ2-2; 14 bases are shared with TRBD2. The sample was peripheral blood. The TCR was taken from a woman older than 75 with acute or convalescent COVID-19. This CDR3 reads CASSGPGTSGSWTGELFF. The CDR3 DNA sequence: TGTGCCAGCTCAGGCCCCGGGACTAGCGGGAGTTGGACCGGGGAGCTGTTTTTT.